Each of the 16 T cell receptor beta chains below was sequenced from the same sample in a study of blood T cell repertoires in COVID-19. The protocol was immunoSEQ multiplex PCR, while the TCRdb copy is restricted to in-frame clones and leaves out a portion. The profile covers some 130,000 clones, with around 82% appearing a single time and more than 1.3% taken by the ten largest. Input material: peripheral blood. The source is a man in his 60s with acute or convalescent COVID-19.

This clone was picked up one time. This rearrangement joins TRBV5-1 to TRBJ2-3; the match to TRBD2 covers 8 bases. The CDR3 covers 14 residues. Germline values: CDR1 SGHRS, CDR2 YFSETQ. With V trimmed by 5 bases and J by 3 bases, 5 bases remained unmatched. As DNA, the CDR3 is TGCGCCAGCAGTAATAGCGGGGTGACAGATACGCAGTATTTT. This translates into CASSNSGVTDTQYF.

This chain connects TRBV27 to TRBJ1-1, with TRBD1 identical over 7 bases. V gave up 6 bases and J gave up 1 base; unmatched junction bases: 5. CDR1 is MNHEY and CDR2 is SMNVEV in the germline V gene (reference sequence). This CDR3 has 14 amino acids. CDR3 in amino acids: CASRAGTANTEAFF. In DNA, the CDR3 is TGTGCCAGCAGGGCCGGGACAGCGAACACTGAAGCTTTCTTT.

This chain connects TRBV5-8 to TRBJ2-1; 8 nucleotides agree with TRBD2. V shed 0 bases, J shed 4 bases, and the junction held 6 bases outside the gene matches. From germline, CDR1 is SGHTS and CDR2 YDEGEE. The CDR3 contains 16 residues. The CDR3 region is CASSLEGLGQYNEQFF. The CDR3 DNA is TGTGCCAGCAGCTTGGAGGGACTAGGTCAGTACAATGAGCAGTTCTTC. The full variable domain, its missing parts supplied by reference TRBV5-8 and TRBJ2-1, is EAGVTQSPTHLIKTRGQQATLRCSPISGHTSVYWYQQALGLGLQFLLWYDEGEERNRGNFPPRFSGRQFPNYSSELNVNALELEDSALYLCASSLEGLGQYNEQFFGPGTRLTVL.

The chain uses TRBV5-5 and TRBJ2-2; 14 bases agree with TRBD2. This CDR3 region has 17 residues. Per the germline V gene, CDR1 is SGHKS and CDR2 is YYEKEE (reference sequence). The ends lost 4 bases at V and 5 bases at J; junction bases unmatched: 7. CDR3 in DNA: TGTGCCAGCAGCACCGGGACTAGCGGGAGTATTACCGGGGAGCTGTTTTTT. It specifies CASSTGTSGSITGELFF.

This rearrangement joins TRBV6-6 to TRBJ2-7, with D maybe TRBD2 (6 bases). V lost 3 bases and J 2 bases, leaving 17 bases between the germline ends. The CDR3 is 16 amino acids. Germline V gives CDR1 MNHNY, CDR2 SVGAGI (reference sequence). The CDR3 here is CASSYKTGTAPYEQYF. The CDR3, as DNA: TGTGCCAGCAGTTATAAAACCGGGACTGCCCCCTACGAGCAGTACTTC.

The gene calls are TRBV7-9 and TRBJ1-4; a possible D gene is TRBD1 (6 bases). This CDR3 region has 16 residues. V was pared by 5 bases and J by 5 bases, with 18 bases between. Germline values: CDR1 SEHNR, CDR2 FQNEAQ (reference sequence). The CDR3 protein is CASSLPQGFPNEKLFF. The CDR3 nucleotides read TGTGCCAGCAGCCTACCGCAGGGGTTCCCGAATGAAAAACTGTTTTTT.

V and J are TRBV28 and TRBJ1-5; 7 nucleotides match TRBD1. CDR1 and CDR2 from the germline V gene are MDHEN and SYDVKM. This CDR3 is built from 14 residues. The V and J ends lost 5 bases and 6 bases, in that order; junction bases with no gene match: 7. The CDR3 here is CASSPQGWRQPQHF. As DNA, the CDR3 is TGTGCCAGCAGTCCACAGGGGTGGCGTCAGCCCCAGCATTTT.

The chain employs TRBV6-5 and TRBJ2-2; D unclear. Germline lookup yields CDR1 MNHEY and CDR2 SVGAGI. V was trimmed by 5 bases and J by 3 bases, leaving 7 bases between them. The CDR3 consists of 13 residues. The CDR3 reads CASSPVDTGELFF. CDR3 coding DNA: TGTGCCAGCAGTCCCGTAGACACCGGGGAGCTGTTTTTT.

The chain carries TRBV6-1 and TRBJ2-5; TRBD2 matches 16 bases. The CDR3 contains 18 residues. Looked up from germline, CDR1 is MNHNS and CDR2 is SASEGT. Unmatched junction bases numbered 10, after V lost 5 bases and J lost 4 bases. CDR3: CASSKVGTSGRAGETQYF. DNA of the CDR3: TGTGCCAGCAGTAAAGTGGGGACTAGCGGGAGGGCAGGAGAGACCCAGTACTTC.

This CDR3 is CASSFGQAMNTGELFF. CDR3 DNA sequence: TGCGCCAGCAGCTTTGGACAGGCGATGAACACCGGGGAGCTGTTTTTT. The chain joins TRBV5-1 to TRBJ2-2, with 7 bases fitting TRBD1. The germline CDR1 and CDR2 sequences are SGHRS and YFSETQ. This CDR3 is built from 16 residues. The J segment lost 1 base and the V segment lost 2 bases, leaving 5 bases of the junction unmatched.

The CDR3 protein is CAWNGGRDTGELFF. The CDR3 DNA reads TGTGCCTGGAACGGGGGGCGTGACACCGGGGAGCTGTTTTTT. This chain links TRBV30 with TRBJ2-2, with D perhaps TRBD2 (7 bases). CDR3 length equals 14 residues. V was trimmed by 4 bases and J by 3 bases, leaving 12 bases between them. Germline CDR1 GTSNPN, CDR2 SVGIG (reference sequence).

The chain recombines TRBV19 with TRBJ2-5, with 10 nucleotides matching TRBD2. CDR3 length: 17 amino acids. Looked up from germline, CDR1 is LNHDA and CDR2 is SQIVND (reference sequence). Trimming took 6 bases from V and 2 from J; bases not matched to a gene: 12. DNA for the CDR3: TGTGCCAGTAGCCCGCCCTCTAGCGGGAGTGGACAAGAGACCCAGTACTTC. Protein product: CASSPPSSGSGQETQYF.

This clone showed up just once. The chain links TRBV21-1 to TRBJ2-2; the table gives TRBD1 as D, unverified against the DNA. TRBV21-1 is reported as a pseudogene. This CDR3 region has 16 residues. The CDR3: CASSLKLQTNTGELFF. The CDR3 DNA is TGTGCCAGCAGCCTAAAGTTACAGACGAACACCGGGGAGCTGTTTTTT.

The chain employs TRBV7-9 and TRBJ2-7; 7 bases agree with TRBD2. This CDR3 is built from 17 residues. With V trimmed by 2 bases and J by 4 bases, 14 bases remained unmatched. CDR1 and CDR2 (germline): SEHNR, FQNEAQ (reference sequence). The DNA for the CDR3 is TGTGCCAGCAGCTTAAGGGCGGGAGTAGGTTCATCGTACGAGCAGTACTTC. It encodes CASSLRAGVGSSYEQYF.

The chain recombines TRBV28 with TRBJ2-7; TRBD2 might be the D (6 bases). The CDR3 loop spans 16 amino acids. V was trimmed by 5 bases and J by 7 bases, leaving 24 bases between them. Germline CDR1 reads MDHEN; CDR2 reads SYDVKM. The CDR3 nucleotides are TGTGCCAGCAGTAGTTCGGCGGGGCTACTTGGGTGGGAGCAGTACTTC. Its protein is CASSSSAGLLGWEQYF.

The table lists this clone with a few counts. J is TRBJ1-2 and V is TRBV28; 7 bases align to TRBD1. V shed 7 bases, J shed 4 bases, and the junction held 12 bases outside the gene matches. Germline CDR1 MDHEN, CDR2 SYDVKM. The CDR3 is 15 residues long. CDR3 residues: CASTDSRDRGYGYTF. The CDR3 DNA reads TGTGCCAGCACCGATTCCCGGGACAGAGGCTATGGCTACACCTTC.